Included here is one TCR beta chain sequence, with context. This clonotype was seen only a few times. No antigen is known for it. Base qualities are not at hand, and no much larger clone is one base apart. Compared with germline, V lacks 5 bases and J lacks 6 bases; bases without a gene match: 13. There are 14 amino acids in the CDR3, from cysteine to phenylalanine inclusive. The DNA shown is the 42-base CDR3, in frame from base 1. The germline V gene (reference sequence) gives CDR1 as DFQATT and CDR2 as SNEGSKA. Receptor amplification or capture employed PCR. Sequenced on an Illumina HiSeq 2500. Unique molecular identifiers were incorporated into TCR beta cDNA libraries to reduce PCR and sequencing biases. Approximately 500,000 cDNA molecules were obtained per 1 to 10 million input T cells, so each molecule approximated one T cell. The same protocol used for the earlier healthy control dataset was applied to prepare and sequence the patient libraries. Samples belonging to the same batch were prepared together, multiplexed and sequenced on a shared HiSeq lane. As for how the authors treated the data: Raw barcoded reads were processed with MIGEC, and single-read molecular identifier groups were discarded before consensus assembly and CDR3 extraction. Clonotype tables were post-analysed with VDJtools, and diversity was normalized by down-sampling all datasets to the smallest sample size. To correct batch-related cross-sample contamination, repertoire overlap clustering matched CDR3 amino acid sequences but not nucleotide sequences. In-frame beta chains were kept once TCRdb had trimmed the public reads at Q25 with fastp and called clones with MiXCR. A single entry per CDR3 protein holds the most common genes and DNA from its merged rows. The V and J calls shown here were made by TCRdb, not taken from the authors' results. This sample is represented by approximately 690,000 distinct CDR3 sequences; approximately 60% of them were singletons. 11% of the sample lies in the top ten.

The data were obtained in a study of post-analysis software for immune sequencing data (dated by TCRdb to the mid-2010s). Describing the broader study: The recorded disease courses included relapsing-remitting, secondary progressive and progressive-relapsing multiple sclerosis, and some patients had no subtype annotation. The multiple sclerosis patient repertoires were compared with ten to eleven previously published healthy control repertoires from donors aged about 6 to 26 years. A subset of samples was prepared in parallel using single-end sample barcoding, then pooled and co-amplified after Illumina adapter ligation.

The investigation overall reported the following: Direct clustering with F measure showed strong co-clustering of samples prepared in the same batch, prompting a batch-effect correction. Patients showed significantly higher frequencies than controls for a handful of TRBV segments, among them TRBV5-6, TRBV5-1 and TRBV20-1. Significantly lower normalized Chao1 diversity was found in multiple sclerosis patients than in controls, suggesting substantial peripheral T-cell clonal expansion. The multiple sclerosis patient group was slightly younger than the control group.

TCR beta repertoires were profiled from peripheral blood of 13 young patients with multiple sclerosis to demonstrate the VDJtools post-analysis software. The multiple sclerosis patients were children and adolescents between roughly 6 and 16 years of age. The sample comprised blood. This TCR was sampled from a girl aged 2-10 years with multiple sclerosis. The rearrangement joined TRBV20-1 to TRBJ2-7, with 7 bases in between that match TRBD2. In nucleotides, the sequence is TGCAGTGCTGAGCTAGCGGCCTCCCTCGGCGAGCAGTACTTC. It encodes CSAELAASLGEQYF.